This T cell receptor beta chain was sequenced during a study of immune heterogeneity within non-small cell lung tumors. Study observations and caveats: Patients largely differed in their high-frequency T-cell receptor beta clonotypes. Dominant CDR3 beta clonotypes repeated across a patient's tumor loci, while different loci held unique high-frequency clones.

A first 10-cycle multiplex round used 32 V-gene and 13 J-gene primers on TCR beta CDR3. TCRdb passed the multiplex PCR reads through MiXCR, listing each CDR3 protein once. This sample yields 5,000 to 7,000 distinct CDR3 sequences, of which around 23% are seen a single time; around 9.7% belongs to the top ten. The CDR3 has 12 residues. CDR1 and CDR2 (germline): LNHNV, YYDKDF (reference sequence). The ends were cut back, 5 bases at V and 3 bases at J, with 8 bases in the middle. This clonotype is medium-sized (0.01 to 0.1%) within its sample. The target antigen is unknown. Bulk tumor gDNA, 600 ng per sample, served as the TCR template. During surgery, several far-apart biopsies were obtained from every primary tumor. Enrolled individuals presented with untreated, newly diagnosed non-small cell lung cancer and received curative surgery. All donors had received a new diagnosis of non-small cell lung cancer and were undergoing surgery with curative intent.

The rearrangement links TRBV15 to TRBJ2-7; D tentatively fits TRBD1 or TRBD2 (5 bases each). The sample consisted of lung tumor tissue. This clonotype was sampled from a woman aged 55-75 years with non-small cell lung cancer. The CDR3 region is CATSRDRYEQYF. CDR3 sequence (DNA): TGTGCCACCAGCCGGGACCGCTACGAGCAGTACTTC.